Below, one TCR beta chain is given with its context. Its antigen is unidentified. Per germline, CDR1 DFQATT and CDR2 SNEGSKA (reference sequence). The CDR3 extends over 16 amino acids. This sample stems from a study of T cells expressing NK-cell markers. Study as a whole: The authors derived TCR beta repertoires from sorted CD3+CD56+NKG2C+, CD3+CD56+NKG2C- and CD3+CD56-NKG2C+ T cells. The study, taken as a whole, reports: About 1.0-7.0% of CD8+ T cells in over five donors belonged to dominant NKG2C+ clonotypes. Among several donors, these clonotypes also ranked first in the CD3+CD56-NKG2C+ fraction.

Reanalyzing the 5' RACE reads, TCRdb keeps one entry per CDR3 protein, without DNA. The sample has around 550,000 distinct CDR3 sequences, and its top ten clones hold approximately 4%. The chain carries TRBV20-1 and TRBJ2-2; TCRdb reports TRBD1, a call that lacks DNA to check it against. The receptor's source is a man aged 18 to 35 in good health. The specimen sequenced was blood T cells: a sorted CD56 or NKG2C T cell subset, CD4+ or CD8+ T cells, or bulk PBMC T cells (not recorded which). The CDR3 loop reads CSARDKRTGETGELFF.